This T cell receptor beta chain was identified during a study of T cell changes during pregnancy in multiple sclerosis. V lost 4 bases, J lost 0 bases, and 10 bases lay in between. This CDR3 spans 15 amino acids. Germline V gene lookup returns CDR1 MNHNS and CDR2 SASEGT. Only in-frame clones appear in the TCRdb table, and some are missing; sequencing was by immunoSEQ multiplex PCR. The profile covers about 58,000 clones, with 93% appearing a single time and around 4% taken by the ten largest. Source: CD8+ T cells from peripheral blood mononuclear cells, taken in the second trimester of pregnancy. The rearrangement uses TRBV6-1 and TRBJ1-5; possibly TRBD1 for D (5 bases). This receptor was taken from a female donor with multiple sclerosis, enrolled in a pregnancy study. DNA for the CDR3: TGTGCCAGCAGTGTGGGGGGACTTAGCAATCAGCCCCAGCATTTT. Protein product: CASSVGGLSNQPQHF.